These T cell receptor beta chains were read from a single sample in a study of PD-L1 blockade in urothelial cancer. The assay was immunoSEQ multiplex PCR, and TCRdb's table has in-frame clones only and misses some. The sample holds 100,000 to 150,000 clones, more than 70% seen once. The material was PBMCs, obtained around atezolizumab (anti-PD-L1) treatment. These receptors were collected from a man aged 50 or older with urothelial cancer. CDR3s include the opening cysteine and the closing phenylalanine or tryptophan. Each record gives: clone size, J gene, D gene, V gene, CDR3 protein, CDR3 DNA. D genes are given only for firm matches. Clone size is stated in some rows and not others, as once, few, many or a class when expanded.

NA TRBJ1-2 NA TRBV19 CASSTGEYGYTF TGTGCCAGTAGTACGGGAGAATACGGCTACACCTTC
NA TRBJ2-6 NA TRBV2 CASTPNLARGANVLTF TGTGCCAGCACGCCCAATCTAGCTAGGGGGGCCAACGTCCTGACTTTC
once TRBJ2-7 NA TRBV14 CASSQGRVVYEQYF TGTGCCAGCAGCCAAGGCAGGGTAGTCTACGAGCAGTACTTC
once TRBJ2-1 NA TRBV6-5 CATITAVEQFF TGTGCCACCATCACGGCGGTTGAGCAGTTCTTC
NA TRBJ1-5 TRBD1 TRBV5-1 CASRWGTELHQPQHF TGCGCCAGCAGATGGGGGACAGAACTTCATCAGCCCCAGCATTTT
NA TRBJ1-4 TRBD1 TRBV7-6 CASSQKKGGTASNEKLFF TGTGCCAGCAGCCAGAAAAAGGGCGGGACAGCCTCAAATGAAAAACTGTTTTTT
NA TRBJ2-1 TRBD1 TRBV27 CASSSIGTVTYNEQFF TGTGCCAGCAGTTCAATCGGGACAGTTACCTACAATGAGCAGTTCTTC
NA TRBJ2-6 NA TRBV6-5 CASSSGTGANVLTF TGTGCCAGCAGTTCCGGGACAGGGGCCAACGTCCTGACTTTC
once TRBJ2-1 NA TRBV5-1 CASSLAGQYNEQFF TGCGCCAGCAGCTTGGCCGGACAGTACAATGAGCAGTTCTTC
once TRBJ1-1 NA TRBV5-5 CASSHRQDRGTEAFF TGTGCCAGCAGCCACCGACAGGACCGGGGCACTGAAGCTTTCTTT
NA TRBJ2-1 TRBD2 TRBV19 CASSMGLAGDYNEQFF TGTGCCAGTAGTATGGGGCTAGCGGGAGATTACAATGAGCAGTTCTTC
NA TRBJ2-2 TRBD1 TRBV19 CASSPGQGKNAGELFF TGTGCCAGTAGTCCGGGACAGGGGAAAAACGCCGGGGAGCTGTTTTTT
NA TRBJ2-1 TRBD2 TRBV5-4 CASSLYSGASSYNEQFF TGTGCCAGCAGCTTATATAGCGGGGCTAGCTCCTACAATGAGCAGTTCTTC
NA TRBJ2-2 NA TRBV5-4 CASSFPQANTGELFF TGTGCCAGCAGCTTTCCACAAGCGAACACCGGGGAGCTGTTTTTT
NA TRBJ1-5 NA TRBV7-3 CASSLSSNQPQHF TGTGCCAGCAGCTTATCGAGCAATCAGCCCCAGCATTTT
NA TRBJ2-7 TRBD2 TRBV5-8 CASSFGTSGRAVYEQYF TGTGCCAGCAGCTTTGGGACTAGCGGGAGGGCCGTCTACGAGCAGTACTTC
NA TRBJ2-5 TRBD2 TRBV30 CAWSAGLAGPETQYF TGTGCCTGGAGTGCCGGACTAGCGGGTCCGGAGACCCAGTACTTC
NA TRBJ2-7 NA TRBV7-8 CASSAQTLYEQYF TGTGCCAGCAGCGCCCAGACTCTTTACGAGCAGTACTTC
NA TRBJ2-2 NA TRBV19 CASSKQGSTGELFF TGTGCCAGTAGCAAACAGGGTTCCACCGGGGAGCTGTTTTTT
NA TRBJ2-7 TRBD2 TRBV11-2 CASSQGLAGGSYEQYF TGTGCCAGCAGCCAAGGACTAGCGGGGGGGTCCTACGAGCAGTACTTC
NA TRBJ2-2 NA TRBV7-3 CASSPRGENTGELFF TGTGCCAGCAGCCCCCGAGGAGAGAACACCGGGGAGCTGTTTTTT
NA TRBJ1-5 TRBD1 TRBV28 CASSGKDRGRRPQHF TGTGCCAGCAGTGGAAAGGACAGGGGGCGACGGCCCCAGCATTTT
few TRBJ1-2 NA TRBV18 CASSPSTGYGYTF TGTGCCAGCTCACCATCCACGGGCTATGGCTACACCTTC
few TRBJ1-2 NA TRBV2 CASSESAGISGYTF TGTGCCAGCAGTGAGTCGGCAGGTATCTCCGGCTACACCTTC